The 18 T cell receptor beta chains in this list originate from one sample, sequenced in a study of blood T cell repertoires in COVID-19 (dated by TCRdb to the early 2020s). The library came from the immunoSEQ multiplex PCR assay. Here the immuneACCESS table is served through TCRdb, limited to in-frame sequences with V and J called. Missing clones are a known gap in these copies; in checked studies unresolved V genes cover under half, and the rest lacks a known reason. The sample table holds around 110,000 clones, of which over 65% were seen once. About 4.2% of the sample comes from the top ten. Sequencing used peripheral blood. The receptors stem from a woman aged 65 to 85 with acute or convalescent COVID-19.

The gene calls are TRBV30 and TRBJ1-1, with unresolved D. Trimming cost V 4 bases and J 0 bases, with 6 bases left between them. This CDR3 spans 12 amino acids. CDR1 is GTSNPN and CDR2 is SVGIG in the germline V gene (reference sequence). CDR3 in amino acids: CAWTLLNTEAFF. CDR3 bases: TGTGCCTGGACACTGCTGAACACTGAAGCTTTCTTT.

This chain links TRBV7-9 with TRBJ1-2; D is unclear. CDR1 SEHNR and CDR2 FQNEAQ come from the germline V gene (reference sequence). CDR3 length equals 12 residues. Trimming removed 5 bases from V and 8 bases from J, with 12 bases in between. The CDR3 region is CASSIEGGGYTF. The CDR3 DNA reads TGTGCCAGCAGCATAGAGGGAGGAGGCTACACCTTC.

This clone appeared a single time. The J gene is TRBJ2-2, the V gene TRBV2; no reliable D call. Germline CDR1 reads SNHLY; CDR2 reads FYNNEI. This CDR3 comprises 16 residues. V shed 3 bases and J shed 0 bases, with 11 bases lying between them. The CDR3 DNA follows: TGTGCCAGCAGTGATGGGCAGTTCGCGAACACCGGGGAGCTGTTTTTT. This encodes CASSDGQFANTGELFF.

The genes are TRBV10-1 and TRBJ1-5; D unresolved. The V and J ends lost 4 bases and 5 bases respectively, with 6 bases between them. CDR1 is WNHNN and CDR2 is SYGVQD in the germline V gene (reference sequence). CDR3 size: 12 residues. The CDR3 DNA sequence: TGCGCCAGCAGTGTCGGAGATCAGCCCCAGCATTTT. Translated, it gives CASSVGDQPQHF.

The rearrangement joins TRBV7-2 to TRBJ1-2; D unresolved. CDR3 length equals 15 residues. V was pared by 5 bases and J by 6 bases, with 19 bases between. Per germline, CDR1 SGHTA and CDR2 FQGNSA. The CDR3 spells CASSALISRTHGYTF. The CDR3 DNA reads TGTGCCAGCAGCGCGCTTATTTCGAGAACCCATGGCTACACCTTC.

CDR3 bases: TGTGCCAGTACCGGTCCGGGACAGGGGTTTCGGCGCAATCAGCCCCAGCATTTT. Translated, it gives CASTGPGQGFRRNQPQHF. This chain links TRBV19 with TRBJ1-5; the match to TRBD1 covers 10 bases. CDR3 length: 18 amino acids. The junction had 14 bases not matched to a gene; V was cut back by 7 bases and J by 2 bases. Germline V gene data show CDR1 as LNHDA and CDR2 as SQIVND (reference sequence). Together with reference TRBV19 and TRBJ1-5, the CDR3 gives the full variable domain: DGGITQSPKYLFRKEGQNVTLSCEQNLNHDAMYWYRQDPGQGLRLIYYSQIVNDFQKGDIAEGYSVSREKKESFPLTVTSAQKNPTAFYLCASTGPGQGFRRNQPQHFGDGTRLSIL.

The V and J genes are TRBV6-1 and TRBJ1-5, with D hard to call. Trimming stripped 3 bases from V and 7 bases from J, with 16 bases between. The CDR3 runs to 15 residues. Germline assignment: CDR1 MNHNS and CDR2 SASEGT. CDR3 sequence reads: CASSDGSGGSQPQHF. DNA for the CDR3: TGTGCCAGCAGTGACGGGAGTGGTGGGTCGCAGCCCCAGCATTTT.

The CDR3 region has the DNA TGTGCCAGCAGTAGCCTACAGGGGGGAGTCTATGGCTACACCTTC. It yields the protein CASSSLQGGVYGYTF. This chain uses TRBV6-5 with TRBJ1-2, with 8 bases lining up with TRBD1. J was trimmed by 4 bases and V by 5 bases; bases with no gene match: 9. CDR3 length: 15 amino acids. CDR1 and CDR2 from the germline V gene are MNHEY and SVGAGI.

This chain links TRBV4-2 with TRBJ1-3, with D maybe TRBD1 (5 bases). Germline assignment: CDR1 LGHNA and CDR2 YNFKEQ. The CDR3 runs 17 residues. The V gene lost 0 bases and the J gene lost 4 bases, with 16 bases spanning the gap. The CDR3 bases are TGTGCCAGCAGCCAAGATCTTTCGGCAGGGTCGGGAAACACCATATATTTT. Amino acid sequence: CASSQDLSAGSGNTIYF.

The chain has TRBV11-3 and TRBJ1-2, with a weak D call TRBD1 (6 bases). Trimming left V 3 bases short and J 3 bases short, with 8 bases between. The CDR3 extends over 13 amino acids. The germline CDR1 and CDR2 sequences are SGHNT and YENEEA. The CDR3 coding sequence is TGTGCCAGCAGCTTGACAGGAGACTATGGCTACACCTTC. Translating gives CASSLTGDYGYTF.

The J gene is TRBJ2-7, the V gene TRBV6-5; no reliable D call. Germline CDR1 is MNHEY and CDR2 is SVGAGI. Deletions cut 7 bases from V and 1 base from J, with 8 bases between. The CDR3 has 12 amino acids. The CDR3 loop is CASTGSSYEQYF. The CDR3 DNA reads TGTGCCAGCACAGGTTCTTCCTACGAGCAGTACTTC.

CDR3 nucleotides: TGCAGCGTTGGCCGGGGCACGGCAGGGAGGTATGGCTACACCTTC. Its protein product is CSVGRGTAGRYGYTF. The rearrangement uses TRBV29-1 and TRBJ1-2; D perhaps matches TRBD1 (5 bases). Trimming removed 4 bases from V and 5 bases from J, with 20 bases in between. Germline V CDR1 and CDR2: SQVTM, ANQGSEA. The CDR3 is 15 amino acids.

The V gene is TRBV7-9, the J gene TRBJ2-7; maybe TRBD1 (5 bases). The CDR3 loop spans 15 amino acids. Germline CDR1 is SEHNR and CDR2 is FQNEAQ (reference sequence). The V and J ends lost 2 bases and 2 bases respectively, with 13 bases between them. CDR3 amino acids: CASSLFPRQPYEQYF. As DNA, the CDR3 is TGTGCCAGCAGCTTATTCCCCAGACAGCCCTACGAGCAGTACTTC.

The genes are TRBV6-6 and TRBJ2-6; the D gene is possibly TRBD2 (5 bases). The V gene's germline CDR1 is MNHNY and CDR2 SVGAGI (reference sequence). Trimming left V 6 bases short and J 1 base short, with 13 bases between. The CDR3 spans 16 residues. The CDR3, as DNA: TGTGCCAGCAGGCTCTCGACGGGGTCTGGGGCCAACGTCCTGACTTTC. This gives the protein CASRLSTGSGANVLTF.

The chain has TRBV11-2 and TRBJ2-3, with 11 bases aligning to TRBD2. Germline V CDR1 and CDR2: SGHAT, FQNNGV. Germline trimming cut 4 bases from V and 10 bases from J; bases unmatched to any gene: 10. This CDR3 contains 15 residues. For the CDR3, the DNA is TGTGCCAGCAGCTCCGGGACTAGCGGTATTGTGGCGCAGTATTTT. This gives the protein CASSSGTSGIVAQYF.

The CDR3 reads CATSDTSGGLTDTQYF. DNA for the CDR3: TGTGCCACCAGTGACACTAGCGGGGGGCTCACAGATACGCAGTATTTT. The chain recombines TRBV24-1 with TRBJ2-3; 12 nucleotides align to TRBD2. Germline values: CDR1 KGHDR, CDR2 SFDVKD. The CDR3 covers 16 residues. Losses at the gene ends were 4 bases for V and 2 bases for J; bases not matched to a gene: 3.

The chain uses TRBV25-1 and TRBJ1-3; D is unresolved. Deletions cut 6 bases from V and 0 bases from J, with 12 bases between. This CDR3 contains 15 residues. Germline lookup yields CDR1 MGHDK and CDR2 SYGVNS. The CDR3 loop reads CASSRDLVSGNTIYF. CDR3 in DNA: TGTGCCAGCAGCCGAGATCTAGTCTCTGGAAACACCATATATTTT.

The rearrangement uses TRBV3-1 (or the pseudogene TRBV3-2) and TRBJ1-2; TRBD1 matches 8 bases. CDR1 is LGHDT and CDR2 is YNNKEL in the germline V gene (reference sequence). The CDR3 consists of 13 residues. V lost 6 bases and J lost 6; bases outside the gene matches: 6. CDR3 coding DNA: TGTGCCAGCAGACTCAGGGGGCGGGATGGCTACACCTTC. As protein: CASRLRGRDGYTF.